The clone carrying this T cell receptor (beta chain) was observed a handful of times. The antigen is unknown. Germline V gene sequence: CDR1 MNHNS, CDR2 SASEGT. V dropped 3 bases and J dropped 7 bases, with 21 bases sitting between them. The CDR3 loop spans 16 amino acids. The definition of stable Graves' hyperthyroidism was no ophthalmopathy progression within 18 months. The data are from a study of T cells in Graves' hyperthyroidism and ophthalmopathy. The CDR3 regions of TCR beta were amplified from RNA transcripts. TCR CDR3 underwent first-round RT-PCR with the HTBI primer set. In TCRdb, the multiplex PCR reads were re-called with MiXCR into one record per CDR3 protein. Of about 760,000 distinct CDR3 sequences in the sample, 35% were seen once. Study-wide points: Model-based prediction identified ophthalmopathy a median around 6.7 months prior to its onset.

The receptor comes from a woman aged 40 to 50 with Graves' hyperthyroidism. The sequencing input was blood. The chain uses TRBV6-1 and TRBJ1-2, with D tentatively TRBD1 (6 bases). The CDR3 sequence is CASSDWGLPPGGGYTF. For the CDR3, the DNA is TGTGCCAGCAGTGATTGGGGGCTCCCCCCTGGTGGTGGCTACACCTTC.